The 13 T cell receptor beta chains below were found in one sample sequenced in a study of memory CD4+ T cells and cytomegalovirus serostatus (dated by TCRdb to the late 2010s). Single viable CD3+CD4+CD8-CD45RO+ cells were sorted as memory CD4+ T cells on a FACSAria II. The method was the immunoSEQ multiplex PCR assay. TCRdb took this table from immuneACCESS and kept in-frame rearrangements with V and J called. Such tables lack part of the clones; where checked against another copy, unresolved V genes explain under half of the gap, and the rest is unexplained. The sample profile shows some 25,000 clones; roughly 80% of them were found once. The leading ten clones occupy roughly 0.99% of the sample. Sample: memory CD4+ T cells from blood. The receptors shown here come from an adult in good health and CMV-seronegative.

The CDR3 DNA sequence: TGTGCCAGCAGCGTCGACAGGGGAAACACCGGGGAGCTGTTTTTT. It yields the protein CASSVDRGNTGELFF. The rearrangement uses TRBV9 and TRBJ2-2, with 8 bases matching TRBD1. CDR3 size: 15 residues. In germline, CDR1 is SGDLS, CDR2 YYNGEE. J gave up 2 bases and V 2 bases, and 2 bases lay outside the gene matches. Based on the CDR3 plus reference TRBV9 and TRBJ2-2, the full variable domain is DSGVTQTPKHLITATGQRVTLRCSPRSGDLSVYWYQQSLDQGLQFLIQYYNGEERAKGNILERFSAQQFPDLHSELNLSSLELGDSALYFCASSVDRGNTGELFFGEGSRLTVL.

This clone was picked up one time. CDR3 nucleotide sequence: TGTGCCAGCAGCGTCCTAGCGGGAGGGGGTGAGCAGTTCTTC. Its translation: CASSVLAGGGEQFF. V is TRBV11-2 and J is TRBJ2-1; 12 nucleotides line up with TRBD2. This CDR3 has 14 residues. Losses at the gene ends were 5 bases for V and 9 bases for J; bases not matched to a gene: 5. In germline, CDR1 is SGHAT, CDR2 FQNNGV.

This clone appeared a few times. This CDR3 is CASSDQANTEAFF. Here the CDR3 DNA reads TGTGCCAGCAGTGATCAGGCGAACACTGAAGCTTTCTTT. The gene calls are TRBV6-4 and TRBJ1-1; D unresolved. This CDR3 is 13 amino acids long. Trimming removed 3 bases at V and 1 base at J, with 6 bases between. Germline V gene sequence: CDR1 MRHNA, CDR2 SNTAGT.

This clone was seen just once. This chain links TRBV5-1 with TRBJ2-3; TRBD2 is a possible D gene (6 bases). CDR1 and CDR2 (germline): SGHRS, YFSETQ. This CDR3 has 14 amino acids. Trimming took off 7 bases at V and 6 bases at J, with 18 bases between the two ends. Here the CDR3 DNA reads TGCGCCAGCGAGGAGGGTGGACTTTTCGATACGCAGTATTTT. Protein: CASEEGGLFDTQYF. The whole variable domain, filled in from reference TRBV5-1 and TRBJ2-3, reads KAGVTQTPRYLIKTRGQQVTLSCSPISGHRSVSWYQQTPGQGLQFLFEYFSETQRNKGNFPGRFSGRQFSNSRSEMNVSTLELGDSALYLCASEEGGLFDTQYFGPGTRLTVL.

V is TRBV7-6 and J is TRBJ1-3, with D tentatively TRBD1 (6 bases). The V end lost 3 bases, the J end lost 2 bases, and 14 bases lay between the germline ends. Germline V gene data show CDR1 as SGHVS and CDR2 as FNYEAQ. This CDR3 has 16 amino acids. The CDR3 DNA is TGTGCCAGCAGCTTCGCCGGGGGGCTTACTGGAAACACCATATATTTT. This sequence encodes CASSFAGGLTGNTIYF.

V gene TRBV5-1 combines with J gene TRBJ1-3; TRBD1 is a possible D gene (5 bases). V gave up 4 bases and J gave up 2 bases, with 10 bases separating them. CDR1 SGHRS and CDR2 YFSETQ come from the germline V gene. The CDR3 sequence is 14 residues long. Here the CDR3 DNA reads TGCGCCAGCAGCCCTTCGGGGGCTGGAAACACCATATATTTT. Its translation: CASSPSGAGNTIYF.

This clone was seen a handful of times. V gene TRBV4-3 combines with J gene TRBJ2-7, with D unclear. The CDR3 has 14 residues. Germline V lookup: CDR1 LGHNA, CDR2 YSLEER. Between the trimmed V and J ends, which lost 8 bases and 0 bases, there was a span of 14 bases. This chain's CDR3 is CASRPFDHSYEQYF. CDR3 DNA: TGCGCCAGCCGACCTTTCGACCACTCCTACGAGCAGTACTTC.

This chain joins TRBV18 and TRBJ2-1; D is unresolved. The CDR3 spans 15 residues. Trimming took 0 bases from V and 1 from J, leaving 7 bases between them. Germline CDR1 and CDR2: KGHSH and LQKENI. For the CDR3, the DNA is TGTGCCAGCTCACCACCGTCCAGTTCCTACAATGAGCAGTTCTTC. Translating gives CASSPPSSSYNEQFF. The whole variable domain, filled in from reference TRBV18 and TRBJ2-1, reads NAGVMQNPRHLVRRRGQEARLRCSPMKGHSHVYWYRQLPEEGLKFMVYLQKENIIDESGMPKERFSAEFPKEGPSILRIQQVVRGDSAAYFCASSPPSSSYNEQFFGPGTRLTVL.

The chain's CDR3 is CSGGTNYEQYF. CDR3 sequence (DNA): TGCAGTGGGGGTACTAACTACGAGCAGTACTTC. The chain recombines TRBV29-1 with TRBJ2-7; D might be TRBD1 or TRBD2, each matching 5 bases. The CDR3 covers 11 residues. CDR1 and CDR2 from the germline V gene are SQVTM and ANQGSEA.

The chain employs TRBV18 and TRBJ1-5, with D maybe TRBD1 (6 bases). Trimming cost V 6 bases and J 3 bases, with 12 bases left between them. The CDR3 length is 14 residues. Germline-derived CDR1 and CDR2 are KGHSH and LQKENI. CDR3 in amino acids: CASSQGQVNQPQHF. The CDR3 DNA follows: TGTGCCAGCTCCCAGGGACAAGTCAATCAGCCCCAGCATTTT.

V usage is TRBV19 and J usage is TRBJ2-3; D remains unclear. The CDR3 runs to 12 residues. V was cut by 4 bases and J by 6 bases, with 8 bases left in between. Per the germline V gene, CDR1 is LNHDA and CDR2 is SQIVND (reference sequence). The CDR3 reads CASSRPADTQYF. CDR3 nucleotide sequence: TGTGCCAGTAGTAGACCGGCGGATACGCAGTATTTT.

This rearrangement joins TRBV27 to TRBJ2-1; 7 nucleotides align to TRBD1. Germline CDR1 and CDR2: MNHEY and SMNVEV (reference sequence). With V trimmed by 5 bases and J by 2 bases, 3 bases remained unmatched. This CDR3 contains 14 residues. The CDR3 loop reads CASSRDRAYNEQFF. In DNA, the CDR3 is TGTGCCAGCAGTAGGGACAGAGCCTACAATGAGCAGTTCTTC.

This clone was seen a few times. Written as DNA, the CDR3 is TGTGCCAGCAGAGTATCGGGGGCGCCTGCAGCTTTCTTT. Encoded protein: CASRVSGAPAAFF. V gene TRBV28 combines with J gene TRBJ1-1; TRBD1 is a possible D gene (6 bases). This CDR3 contains 13 residues. With 6 bases removed from V and 10 bases from J, the gap between germline ends came to 18 bases. Looked up from germline, CDR1 is MDHEN and CDR2 is SYDVKM.